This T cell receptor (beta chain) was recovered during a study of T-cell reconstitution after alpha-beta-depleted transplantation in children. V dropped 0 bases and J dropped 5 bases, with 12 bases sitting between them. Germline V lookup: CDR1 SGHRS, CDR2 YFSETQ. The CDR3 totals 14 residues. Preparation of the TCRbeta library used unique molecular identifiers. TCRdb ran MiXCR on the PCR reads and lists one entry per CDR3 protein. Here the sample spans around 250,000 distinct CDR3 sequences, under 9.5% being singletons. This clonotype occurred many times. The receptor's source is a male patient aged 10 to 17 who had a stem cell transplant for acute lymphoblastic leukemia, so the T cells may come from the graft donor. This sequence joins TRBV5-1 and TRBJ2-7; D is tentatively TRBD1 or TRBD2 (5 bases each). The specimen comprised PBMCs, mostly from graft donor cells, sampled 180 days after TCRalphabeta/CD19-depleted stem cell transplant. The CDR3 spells CASSLGWGNHEQYF. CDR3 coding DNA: TGCGCCAGCAGCTTGGGGTGGGGGAACCACGAGCAGTACTTC.